This paragraph reports one T cell receptor (beta chain). The study ran its PCR with 60 Vbeta and 13 Jbeta primers. Sequenced by immunoSEQ multiplex PCR; TCRdb stores in-frame clones only, minus some. The sample comprises some 170,000 clones, 70% to 85% of which are singletons, and about 2.5% rests with the top ten. The record originates from a study of cytomegalovirus exposure and HLA in healthy donors. V gave up 3 bases and J gave up 3 bases, with 8 bases separating them. The CDR3 extends over 13 amino acids. The germline CDR1 and CDR2 sequences are LNHDA and SQIVND (reference sequence). This TCR came from a human donor in good health. The rearrangement links TRBV19 to TRBJ2-5; the D gene is possibly TRBD2 (5 bases). The sample was PBMCs. The CDR3 sequence is CASSMWGEETQYF. The CDR3 DNA follows: TGTGCCAGTAGTATGTGGGGAGAAGAGACCCAGTACTTC. Looking up the rest from reference TRBV19 and TRBJ2-5 gives the full variable domain: DGGITQSPKYLFRKEGQNVTLSCEQNLNHDAMYWYRQDPGQGLRLIYYSQIVNDFQKGDIAEGYSVSREKKESFPLTVTSAQKNPTAFYLCASSMWGEETQYFGPGTRLLVL.